This T cell receptor beta chain was recorded in a study of vaccination and CD4 T cells after COVID-19. Overall study context: All convalescent patients were nasal swab PCR positive for SARS-CoV-2; several had mild and one severe disease. Post-vaccine specimens were obtained a median 72 days after dose two (range 14 to 241).

Trimming at V came to 1 base and at J to 0 bases, leaving 4 bases not matched to a gene. The CDR3 consists of 15 residues. Germline-derived CDR1 and CDR2 are GTSNPN and SVGIG (reference sequence). Study-wide findings and caveats: Among reactive clones from convalescent patients, a median around 90% appeared only post-vaccination.

As concerns this clonotype: Its antigen remains unknown.

TCRdb reprocessed the PCR reads via MiXCR and lists one record per CDR3 protein. The sample gives 20,000 to 25,000 distinct CDR3 sequences, 58% of which show up once; around 1.2% is in the top ten. The V and J genes are TRBV30 and TRBJ2-3, with TRBD1 matching over 7 bases. The origin of this receptor is a human donor who had recovered from COVID-19. Sequences were derived from CD4+ T cells from blood, sampled before SARS-CoV-2 vaccination. CDR3 sequence: CAWSEGALSTDTQYF. DNA of the CDR3: TGTGCCTGGAGTGAGGGGGCCCTAAGCACAGATACGCAGTATTTT.